The 8 T cell receptor beta chains presented below share a single source sample, sequenced in a study of radiation and T cells in renal cell carcinoma (dated by TCRdb to 2020 to 2022). Preparation of the library involved the immunoSEQ multiplex PCR assay. The clones in this table, taken by TCRdb from immuneACCESS, are in-frame only. Not every clone is retained; where verified, under half of the shortfall comes from an unresolved V gene, and the cause of the rest is unknown. Across this sample there are tens of thousands of clones, with over 70% seen only once. The leading ten clones occupy around 37% of the sample. The time point label for this specimen denotes: baseline pretreatment blood. The sample's treatment or condition label, in plain terms: 15 Gy SBRT to primary tumor, nephrectomy 4 weeks later. The material sequenced was blood, taken from a patient whose treatment included radiotherapy and nephrectomy. Receptor source: a man aged 55-75 years with renal cell carcinoma.

This clone was found once. V and J are TRBV18 and TRBJ1-1; tentative D call: TRBD1 (5 bases). CDR1 and CDR2 from the germline V gene are KGHSH and LQKENI. The CDR3 consists of 14 residues. With 3 bases removed from V and 4 bases from J, the gap between germline ends came to 12 bases. In DNA, the CDR3 is TGTGCCAGCTCACCTAAACCAGGGAGCACTGAAGCTTTCTTT. Translation: CASSPKPGSTEAFF.

The V call is TRBV25-1, the J call TRBJ1-2; TRBD1 matches at 10 bases. The CDR3 is 15 amino acids. Germline loops: CDR1 MGHDK, CDR2 SYGVNS. Losses at the gene ends were 4 bases for V and 3 bases for J; bases not matched to a gene: 5. In nucleotides, the CDR3 is TGTGCCAGCAGTGGCCTGGGGACAGGGGACTATGGCTACACCTTC. This sequence encodes CASSGLGTGDYGYTF.

The chain combines TRBV19 with TRBJ1-1; a possible D gene is TRBD1 (5 bases). Trimming took off 9 bases at V and 8 bases at J, with 16 bases between the two ends. Germline CDR1 reads LNHDA; CDR2 reads SQIVND (reference sequence). The CDR3 covers 12 residues. CDR3 region: CASIGEGLEAFF. The CDR3 nucleotides read TGTGCCAGCATTGGGGAGGGACTGGAAGCTTTCTTT.

Only a few counts were recorded for this clone. J is TRBJ1-1 and V is TRBV2; D remains ambiguous. CDR1 SNHLY and CDR2 FYNNEI come from the germline V gene. The CDR3 consists of 12 residues. The V end was cut by 8 bases, the J end by 1 base, with 8 bases between. CDR3 DNA sequence: TGTGCCAGCGGGGATCCGAACACTGAAGCTTTCTTT. It is translated as CASGDPNTEAFF.

This clone was counted once. The rearrangement uses TRBV11-2 and TRBJ2-3, with D possibly matching TRBD2 (6 bases). V dropped 3 bases and J dropped 0 bases, with 10 bases sitting between them. Germline V lookup: CDR1 SGHAT, CDR2 FQNNGV. This CDR3 comprises 15 residues. CDR3 bases: TGTGCCAGCAGCTTTGAGGGGACTAGCACAGATACGCAGTATTTT. Amino acids: CASSFEGTSTDTQYF.

The J gene is TRBJ1-5, the V gene TRBV28; no firm D call. The CDR3 spans 15 residues. V gave up 6 bases and J gave up 5 bases, with 17 bases separating them. The germline CDR1 and CDR2 sequences are MDHEN and SYDVKM. The chain's CDR3 is CASRVNWAYHQPQHF. The CDR3 DNA is TGTGCCAGCAGGGTAAATTGGGCGTATCATCAGCCCCAGCATTTT.

The CDR3 loop is CASSFSGGKNIQYF. CDR3 DNA: TGTGCCAGCAGCTTCTCAGGGGGCAAAAACATTCAGTACTTC. J is TRBJ2-4 and V is TRBV7-2; 7 nucleotides align to TRBD1. The CDR3 is 14 amino acids. Germline CDR1 reads SGHTA; CDR2 reads FQGNSA. The junction had 2 bases not matched to a gene; V was cut back by 3 bases and J by 3 bases.

The gene calls are TRBV5-1 and TRBJ1-2; weak D call: TRBD1 (5 bases). The CDR3 extends over 13 amino acids. Germline-derived CDR1 and CDR2 are SGHRS and YFSETQ. Trimming cost V 0 bases and J 6 bases, with 9 bases left between them. The CDR3 coding sequence is TGCGCCAGCAGCTTGGGAGGGGCTCATGGCTACACCTTC. Translating gives CASSLGGAHGYTF.